These T cell receptor beta chains were read from a single sample in a study of T cells in localized non-small cell lung cancer. Method: immunoSEQ multiplex PCR; TCRdb's copy keeps in-frame clones and lacks some. The sample lists about 2,800 clones, about two fifths occurring once. This specimen consisted of lung tumor tissue, obtained before any cancer treatment. Receptors were obtained from a male donor at least 60 years old with stage I squamous cell lung carcinoma. CDR3s include the opening cysteine and the closing phenylalanine or tryptophan.

v_call,cdr3_aa
TRBV9,CASSIRTGDGYTF
TRBV28,CASLTGLGGYTF
TRBV9,CASSLSGGEKLFF
TRBV6-8,CASSYWGLWGEQFF
TRBV11-3,CASSRGQGANNEKLFF
TRBV7-2,CASREGGDQPQHF
TRBV11-3,CASSFSEYFNEQFF
TRBV11-3,CASSPRGGGMTYEQYF
TRBV29-1,CSVEKGQGAKEQYF
TRBV14,CASSYRPNTEAFF
TRBV6-7,CASSEESGGPHGYTF
TRBV29-1,CSALGGSWSVTEAFF
TRBV28,CASSRGRWGEQFF
TRBV6-8,CAISPGTSGSSRNEQFF
TRBV6-8,CASSPGGLAGQETQYF
TRBV5-1,CASRPPGVYHGYTF
TRBV10-2,CASSGYKGRYNQPQHF
TRBV7-8,CASREGQNTGELFF
TRBV29-1,CSVRGSGTGELFF
TRBV5-1,CASSFQTGASQNEQFF
TRBV29-1,CSVRQTLNEKLFF
TRBV29-1,CSVDFRERSYEQYF
TRBV6-8,CASSYSMGKLFF
TRBV19,CASSMSGGGYTF
TRBV29-1,CSVEPPTSGSRREQFF
TRBV6-8,CASSNTGADTQYF
TRBV9,CASSPHAEGSGYTF
TRBV6-8,CASSLAGGTNEQFF
TRBV18,CASSRKGTGEPWDIQYF
TRBV30,CAWTLRDYVYNEQFF
TRBV30,CAWSPPTILAGAYEQYF
TRBV19,CASTDRGNTEAFF
TRBV6-8,CASSYTRAGRETQYF
TRBV14,CASSQSGRPYNEQFF
TRBV6-7,CASIAVGGNQPQHF
TRBV14,CASSLGLAGAGTGELFF
TRBV30,CAWSGGPGELFF
TRBV18,CASSPSLGNEQFF
TRBV9,CASSASGRMDEQFF
TRBV6-8,CASSSQAGSNYGYTF
TRBV19,CASSSGQGNYEQYF
TRBV30,CAWSVNNEQFF
TRBV10-1,CASSETGTSVDNEQFF
TRBV5-1,CASSPTGPGNEKLFF
TRBV19,CASQTSGRGEQYF
TRBV1,CASSQQLYDNEQFF
TRBV11-3,CASRSGTGYGNTIYF
TRBV30,CAWRAGTGNYGYTF
TRBV11-3,CASSFGTRQETQYF